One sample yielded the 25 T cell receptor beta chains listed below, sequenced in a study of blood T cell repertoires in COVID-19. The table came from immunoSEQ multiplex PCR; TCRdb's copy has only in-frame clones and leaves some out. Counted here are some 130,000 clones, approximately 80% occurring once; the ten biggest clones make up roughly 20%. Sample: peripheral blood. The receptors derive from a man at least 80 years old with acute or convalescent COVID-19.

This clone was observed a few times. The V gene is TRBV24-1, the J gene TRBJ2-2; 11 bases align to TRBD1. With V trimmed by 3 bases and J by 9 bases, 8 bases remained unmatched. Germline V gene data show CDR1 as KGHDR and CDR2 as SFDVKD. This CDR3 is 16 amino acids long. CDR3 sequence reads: CATSDRQRTGGRELFF. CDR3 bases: TGTGCCACCAGTGATCGCCAGAGGACAGGGGGCCGGGAGCTGTTTTTT.

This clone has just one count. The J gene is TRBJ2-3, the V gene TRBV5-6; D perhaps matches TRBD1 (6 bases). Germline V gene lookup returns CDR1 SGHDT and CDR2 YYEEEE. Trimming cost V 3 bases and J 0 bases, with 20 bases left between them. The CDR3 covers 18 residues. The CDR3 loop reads CASSSPLRDKASTDTQYF. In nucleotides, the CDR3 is TGTGCCAGCAGCTCACCTCTCCGGGACAAGGCTAGCACAGATACGCAGTATTTT.

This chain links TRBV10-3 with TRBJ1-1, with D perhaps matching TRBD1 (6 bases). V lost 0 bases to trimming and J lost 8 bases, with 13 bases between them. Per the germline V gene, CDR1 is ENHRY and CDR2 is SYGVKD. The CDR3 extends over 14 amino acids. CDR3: CAISESKGQGEAFF. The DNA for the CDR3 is TGTGCCATCAGTGAGTCGAAGGGTCAGGGGGAAGCTTTCTTT.

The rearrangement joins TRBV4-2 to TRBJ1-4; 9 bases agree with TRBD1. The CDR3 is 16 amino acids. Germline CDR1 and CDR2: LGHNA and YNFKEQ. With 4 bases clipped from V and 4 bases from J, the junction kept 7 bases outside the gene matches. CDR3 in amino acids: CASSRTGGADNEKLFF. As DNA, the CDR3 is TGTGCCAGCAGCCGCACAGGGGGCGCAGATAATGAAAAACTGTTTTTT.

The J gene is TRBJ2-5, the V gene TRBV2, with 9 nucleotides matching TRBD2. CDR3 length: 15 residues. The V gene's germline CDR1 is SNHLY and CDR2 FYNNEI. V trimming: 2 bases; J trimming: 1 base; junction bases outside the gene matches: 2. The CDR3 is CASSELAGRQETQYF. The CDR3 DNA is TGTGCCAGCAGTGAACTAGCGGGACGCCAAGAGACCCAGTACTTC.

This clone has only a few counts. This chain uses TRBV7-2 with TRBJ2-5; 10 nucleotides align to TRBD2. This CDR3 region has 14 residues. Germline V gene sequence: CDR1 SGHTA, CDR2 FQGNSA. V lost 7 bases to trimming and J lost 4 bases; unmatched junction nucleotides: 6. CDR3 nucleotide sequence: TGTGCCAGCACGGGAGCGGGGGGGCGAGAGACCCAGTACTTC. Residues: CASTGAGGRETQYF.

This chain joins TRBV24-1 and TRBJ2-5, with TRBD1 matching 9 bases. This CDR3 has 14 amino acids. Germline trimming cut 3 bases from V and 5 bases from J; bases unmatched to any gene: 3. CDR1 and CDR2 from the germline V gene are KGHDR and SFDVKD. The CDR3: CATSDGQGYETQYF. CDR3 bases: TGTGCCACCAGTGATGGACAGGGGTATGAGACCCAGTACTTC.

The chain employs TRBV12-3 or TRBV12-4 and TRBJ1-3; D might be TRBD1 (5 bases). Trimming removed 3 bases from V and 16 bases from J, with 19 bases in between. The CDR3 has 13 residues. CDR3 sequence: CASSFGPGDILYF. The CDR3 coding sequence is TGTGCCAGCAGTTTCGGTCCGGGGGATATCTTGTATTTT.

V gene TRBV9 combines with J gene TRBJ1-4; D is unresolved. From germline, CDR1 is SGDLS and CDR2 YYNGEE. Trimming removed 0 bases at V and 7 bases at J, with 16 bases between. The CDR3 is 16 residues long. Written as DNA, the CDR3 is TGTGCCAGCAGCGTAGGAGAGGGTAGCTACGGTGAAAAACTGTTTTTT. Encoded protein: CASSVGEGSYGEKLFF.

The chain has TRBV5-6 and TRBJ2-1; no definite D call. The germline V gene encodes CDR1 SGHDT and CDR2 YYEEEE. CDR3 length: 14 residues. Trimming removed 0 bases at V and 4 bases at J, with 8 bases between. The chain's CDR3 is CASSLGSTYNEQFF. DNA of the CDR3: TGTGCCAGCAGCTTGGGATCAACATACAATGAGCAGTTCTTC.

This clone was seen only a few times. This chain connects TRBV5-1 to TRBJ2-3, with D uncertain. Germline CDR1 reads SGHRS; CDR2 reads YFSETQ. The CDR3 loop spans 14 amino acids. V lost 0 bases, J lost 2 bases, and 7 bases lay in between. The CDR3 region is CASSLATPTDTQYF. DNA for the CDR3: TGCGCCAGCAGCTTGGCGACACCCACAGATACGCAGTATTTT.

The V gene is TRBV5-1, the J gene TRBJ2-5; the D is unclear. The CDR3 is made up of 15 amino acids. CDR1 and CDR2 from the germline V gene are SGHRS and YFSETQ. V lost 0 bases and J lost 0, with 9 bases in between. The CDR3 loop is CASSLAPGYQETQYF. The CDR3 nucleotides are TGCGCCAGCAGCTTGGCCCCCGGGTACCAAGAGACCCAGTACTTC.

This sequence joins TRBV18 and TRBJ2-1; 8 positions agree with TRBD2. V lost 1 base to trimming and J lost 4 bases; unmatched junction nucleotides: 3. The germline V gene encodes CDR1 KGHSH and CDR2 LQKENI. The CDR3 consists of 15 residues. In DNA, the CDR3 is TGTGCCAGCTCACCACTAGCGGGGATTTACAATGAGCAGTTCTTC. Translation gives CASSPLAGIYNEQFF. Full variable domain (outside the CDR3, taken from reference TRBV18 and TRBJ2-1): NAGVMQNPRHLVRRRGQEARLRCSPMKGHSHVYWYRQLPEEGLKFMVYLQKENIIDESGMPKERFSAEFPKEGPSILRIQQVVRGDSAAYFCASSPLAGIYNEQFFGPGTRLTVL.

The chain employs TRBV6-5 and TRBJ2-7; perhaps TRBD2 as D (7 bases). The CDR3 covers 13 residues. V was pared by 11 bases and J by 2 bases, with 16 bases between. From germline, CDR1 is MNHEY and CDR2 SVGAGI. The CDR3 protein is CAGGGLVPYEQYF. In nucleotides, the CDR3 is TGTGCCGGGGGGGGCCTAGTCCCCTACGAGCAGTACTTC.

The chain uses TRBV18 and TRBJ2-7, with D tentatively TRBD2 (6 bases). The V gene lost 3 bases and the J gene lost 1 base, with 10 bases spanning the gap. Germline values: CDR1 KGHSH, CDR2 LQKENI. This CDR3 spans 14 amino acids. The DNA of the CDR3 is TGTGCCAGCTCACCTGACGGGAGATCCTACGAGCAGTACTTC. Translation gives CASSPDGRSYEQYF.

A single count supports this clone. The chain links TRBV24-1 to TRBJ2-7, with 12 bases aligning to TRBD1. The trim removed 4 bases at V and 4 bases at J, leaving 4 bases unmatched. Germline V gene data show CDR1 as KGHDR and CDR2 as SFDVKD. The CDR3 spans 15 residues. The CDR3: CATSDPGQGAYEQYF. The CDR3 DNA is TGTGCCACCAGTGACCCGGGACAGGGGGCTTACGAGCAGTACTTC.

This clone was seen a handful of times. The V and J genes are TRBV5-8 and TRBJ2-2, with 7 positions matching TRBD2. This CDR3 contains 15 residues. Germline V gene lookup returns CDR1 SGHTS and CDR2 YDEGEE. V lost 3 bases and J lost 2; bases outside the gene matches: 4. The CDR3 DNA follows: TGTGCCAGCAGCTCAGGACTAGAAAACACCGGGGAGCTGTTTTTT. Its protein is CASSSGLENTGELFF. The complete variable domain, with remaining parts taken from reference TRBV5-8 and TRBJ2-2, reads EAGVTQSPTHLIKTRGQQATLRCSPISGHTSVYWYQQALGLGLQFLLWYDEGEERNRGNFPPRFSGRQFPNYSSELNVNALELEDSALYLCASSSGLENTGELFFGEGSRLTVL.

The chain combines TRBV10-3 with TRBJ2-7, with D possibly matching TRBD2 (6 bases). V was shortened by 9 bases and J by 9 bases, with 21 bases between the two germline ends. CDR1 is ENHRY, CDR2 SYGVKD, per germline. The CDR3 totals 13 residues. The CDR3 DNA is TGTGCCATTTCCTTGGGAGACGGGGGAGGGCAGTACTTC. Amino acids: CAISLGDGGGQYF.

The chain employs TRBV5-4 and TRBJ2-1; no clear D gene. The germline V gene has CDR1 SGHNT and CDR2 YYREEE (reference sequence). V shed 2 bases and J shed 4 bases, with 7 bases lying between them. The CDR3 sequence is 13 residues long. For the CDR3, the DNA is TGTGCCAGCAGCTTTACGGAGTACAATGAGCAGTTCTTC. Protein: CASSFTEYNEQFF.

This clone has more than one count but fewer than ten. The CDR3 bases are TGTGCCATCAGGTTGACAGGTAGCACAGATACGCAGTATTTT. Protein product: CAIRLTGSTDTQYF. The V call is TRBV10-3, the J call TRBJ2-3, with D possibly being TRBD1 (6 bases). Looked up from germline, CDR1 is ENHRY and CDR2 is SYGVKD. This CDR3 comprises 14 residues. V was pared by 6 bases and J by 0 bases, with 10 bases between.

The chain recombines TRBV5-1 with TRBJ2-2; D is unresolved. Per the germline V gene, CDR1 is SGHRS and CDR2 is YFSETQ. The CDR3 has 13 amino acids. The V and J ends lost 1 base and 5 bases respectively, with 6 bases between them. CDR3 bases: TGCGCCAGCAGCTTGTTCCGGACCGGGGAGCTGTTTTTT. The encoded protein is CASSLFRTGELFF.

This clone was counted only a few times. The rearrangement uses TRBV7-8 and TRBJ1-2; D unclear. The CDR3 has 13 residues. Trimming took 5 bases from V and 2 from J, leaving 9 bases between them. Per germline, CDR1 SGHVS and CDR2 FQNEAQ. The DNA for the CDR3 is TGTGCCAGCAGCCTAGGAGTAAACTATGGCTACACCTTC. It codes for CASSLGVNYGYTF.

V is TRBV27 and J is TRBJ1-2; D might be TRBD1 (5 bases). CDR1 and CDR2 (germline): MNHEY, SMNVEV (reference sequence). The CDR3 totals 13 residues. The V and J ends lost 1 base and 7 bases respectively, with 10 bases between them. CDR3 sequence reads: CASSLLGVGGYTF. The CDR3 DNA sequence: TGTGCCAGCAGTTTATTAGGGGTCGGTGGCTACACCTTC.

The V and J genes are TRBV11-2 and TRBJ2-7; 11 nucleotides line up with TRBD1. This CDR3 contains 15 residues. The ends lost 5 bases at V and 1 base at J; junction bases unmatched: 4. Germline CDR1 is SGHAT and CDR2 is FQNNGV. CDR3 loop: CASSPGTGGSYEQYF. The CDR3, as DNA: TGTGCCAGCAGCCCCGGGACAGGGGGGTCCTACGAGCAGTACTTC. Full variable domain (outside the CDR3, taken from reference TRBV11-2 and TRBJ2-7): EAGVAQSPRYKIIEKRQSVAFWCNPISGHATLYWYQQILGQGPKLLIQFQNNGVVDDSQLPKDRFSAERLKGVDSTLKIQPAKLEDSAVYLCASSPGTGGSYEQYFGPGTRLTVT.

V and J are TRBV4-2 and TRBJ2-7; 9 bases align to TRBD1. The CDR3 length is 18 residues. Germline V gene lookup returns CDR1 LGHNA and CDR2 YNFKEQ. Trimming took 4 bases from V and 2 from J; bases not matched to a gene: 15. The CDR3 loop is CASSRETLGQGETYEQYF. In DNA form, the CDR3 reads TGTGCCAGCAGCCGCGAGACTTTGGGACAGGGAGAAACCTACGAGCAGTACTTC.